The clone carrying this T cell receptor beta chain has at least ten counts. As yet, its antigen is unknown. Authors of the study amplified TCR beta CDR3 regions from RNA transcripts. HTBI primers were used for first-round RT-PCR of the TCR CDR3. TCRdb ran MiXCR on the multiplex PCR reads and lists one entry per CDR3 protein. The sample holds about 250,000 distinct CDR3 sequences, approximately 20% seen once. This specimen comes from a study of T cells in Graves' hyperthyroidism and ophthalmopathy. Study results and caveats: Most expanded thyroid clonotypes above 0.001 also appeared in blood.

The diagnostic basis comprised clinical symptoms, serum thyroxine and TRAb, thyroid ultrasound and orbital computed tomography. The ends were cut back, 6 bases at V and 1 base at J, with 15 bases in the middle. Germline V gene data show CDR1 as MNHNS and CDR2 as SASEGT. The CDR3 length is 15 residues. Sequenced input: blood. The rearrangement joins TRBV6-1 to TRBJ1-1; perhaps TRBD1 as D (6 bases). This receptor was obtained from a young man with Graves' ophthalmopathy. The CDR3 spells CASRKRDTENTEAFF. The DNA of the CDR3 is TGTGCCAGCAGGAAGAGGGACACCGAGAACACTGAAGCTTTCTTT.